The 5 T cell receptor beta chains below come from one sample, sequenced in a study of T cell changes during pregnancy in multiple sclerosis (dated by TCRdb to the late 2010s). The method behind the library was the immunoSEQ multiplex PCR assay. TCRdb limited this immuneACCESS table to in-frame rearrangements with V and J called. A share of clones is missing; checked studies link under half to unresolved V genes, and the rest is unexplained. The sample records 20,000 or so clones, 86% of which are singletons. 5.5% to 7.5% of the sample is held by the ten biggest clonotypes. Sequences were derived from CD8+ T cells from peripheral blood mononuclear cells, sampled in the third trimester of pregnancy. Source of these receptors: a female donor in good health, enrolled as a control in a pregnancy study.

Here the CDR3 DNA reads TGTGCCAGCAGCTTGGAGCAGGGGGCCATCTATGGCTACACCTTC. Its protein is CASSLEQGAIYGYTF. The gene calls are TRBV5-6 and TRBJ1-2; 8 bases fit TRBD1. The germline CDR1 and CDR2 sequences are SGHDT and YYEEEE. The CDR3 is 15 residues long. Losses at the gene ends were 0 bases for V and 4 bases for J; bases not matched to a gene: 5.

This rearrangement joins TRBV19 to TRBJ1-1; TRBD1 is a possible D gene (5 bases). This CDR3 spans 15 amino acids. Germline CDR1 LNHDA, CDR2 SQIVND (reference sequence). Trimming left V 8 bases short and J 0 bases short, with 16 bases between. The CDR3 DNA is TGTGCCAGTGGTAGTGACAGCCAAATGAACACTGAAGCTTTCTTT. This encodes CASGSDSQMNTEAFF.

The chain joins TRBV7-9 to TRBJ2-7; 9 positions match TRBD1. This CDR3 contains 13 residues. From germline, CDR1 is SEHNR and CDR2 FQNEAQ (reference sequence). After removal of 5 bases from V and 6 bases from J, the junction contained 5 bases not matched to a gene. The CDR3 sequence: CASSLRTGVEQYF. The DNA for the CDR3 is TGTGCCAGCAGCCTCCGGACAGGGGTCGAGCAGTACTTC.

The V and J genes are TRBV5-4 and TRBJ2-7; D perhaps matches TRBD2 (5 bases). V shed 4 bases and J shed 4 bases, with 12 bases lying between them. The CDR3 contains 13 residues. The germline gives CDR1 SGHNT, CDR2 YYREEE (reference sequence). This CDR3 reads CASSVYGDYEQYF. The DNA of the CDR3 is TGTGCCAGCAGCGTATACGGGGATTACGAGCAGTACTTC.

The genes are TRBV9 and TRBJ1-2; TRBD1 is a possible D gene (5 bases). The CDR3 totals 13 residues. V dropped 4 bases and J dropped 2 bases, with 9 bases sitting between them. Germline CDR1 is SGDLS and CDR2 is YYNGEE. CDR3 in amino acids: CASSPRQNYGYTF. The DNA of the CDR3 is TGTGCCAGCAGCCCTCGACAGAACTATGGCTACACCTTC.